This paragraph reports one TCR beta chain. Germline CDR1 and CDR2: SQVTM and ANQGSEA. The CDR3 consists of 13 residues. Trimming left V 3 bases short and J 5 bases short, with 13 bases between. This sample was included in a study of CD8+ T cells in alopecia areata. Extracted from the samples, RNA was reverse transcribed into cDNA to serve as the sequencing template. Sequenced by immunoSEQ multiplex PCR; TCRdb stores in-frame clones only, minus some. The sample lists a few hundred thousand clones; around 67% were seen once. The source is a human donor with alopecia areata. This material consisted of CD4+ T cells sorted from blood, taken at week 0. The J gene is TRBJ1-2, the V gene TRBV29-1; perhaps TRBD1 as D (5 bases). The CDR3 DNA reads TGCAGCGTTGAGGGGGAAGGGGTTTATGGCTACACCTTC. It encodes CSVEGEGVYGYTF.